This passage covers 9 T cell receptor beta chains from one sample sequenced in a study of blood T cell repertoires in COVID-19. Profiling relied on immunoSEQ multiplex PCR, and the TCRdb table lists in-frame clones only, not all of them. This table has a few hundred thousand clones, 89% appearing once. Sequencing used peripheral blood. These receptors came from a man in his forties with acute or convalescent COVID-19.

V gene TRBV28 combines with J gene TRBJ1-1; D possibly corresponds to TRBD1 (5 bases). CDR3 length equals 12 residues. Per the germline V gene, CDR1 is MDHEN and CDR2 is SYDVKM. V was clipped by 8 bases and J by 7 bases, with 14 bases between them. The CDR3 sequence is CASSRVNSEAFF. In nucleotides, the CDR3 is TGTGCCAGCTCCAGGGTAAATAGTGAAGCTTTCTTT.

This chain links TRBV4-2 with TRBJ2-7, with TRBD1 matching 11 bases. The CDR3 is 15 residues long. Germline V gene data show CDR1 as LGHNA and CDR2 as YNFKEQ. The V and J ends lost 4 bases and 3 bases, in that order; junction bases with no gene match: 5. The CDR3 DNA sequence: TGTGCCAGCAGCCTCTCCGGGACAGGGGGCTACGAGCAGTACTTC. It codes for CASSLSGTGGYEQYF.

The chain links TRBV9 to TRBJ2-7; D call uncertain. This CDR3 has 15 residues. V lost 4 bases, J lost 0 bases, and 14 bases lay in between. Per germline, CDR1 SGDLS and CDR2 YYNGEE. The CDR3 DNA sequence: TGTGCCAGCAGCCCACAGAGTCTTCTCTCCTACGAGCAGTACTTC. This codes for CASSPQSLLSYEQYF. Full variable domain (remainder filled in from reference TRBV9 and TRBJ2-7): DSGVTQTPKHLITATGQRVTLRCSPRSGDLSVYWYQQSLDQGLQFLIQYYNGEERAKGNILERFSAQQFPDLHSELNLSSLELGDSALYFCASSPQSLLSYEQYFGPGTRLTVT.

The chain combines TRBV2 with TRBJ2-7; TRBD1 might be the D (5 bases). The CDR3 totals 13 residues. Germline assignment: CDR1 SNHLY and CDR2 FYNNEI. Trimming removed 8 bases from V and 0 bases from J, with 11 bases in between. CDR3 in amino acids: CASSYDSSYEQYF. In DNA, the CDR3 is TGTGCCAGCTCCTACGACAGCTCCTACGAGCAGTACTTC.

CDR3 DNA sequence: TGTGCCAGCAGCCTCTCGATGACAGGGATTGAGGCCCAGTACTTC. This codes for CASSLSMTGIEAQYF. This chain uses TRBV14 with TRBJ2-5; 7 nucleotides align to TRBD1. Germline-derived CDR1 and CDR2 are SGHDN and FVKESK. The CDR3 loop spans 15 amino acids. J gave up 9 bases and V 4 bases, and 14 bases lay outside the gene matches.

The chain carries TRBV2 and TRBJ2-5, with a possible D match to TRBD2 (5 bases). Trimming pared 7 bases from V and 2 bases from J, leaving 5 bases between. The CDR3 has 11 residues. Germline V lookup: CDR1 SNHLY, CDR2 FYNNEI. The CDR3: CASTGQETQYF. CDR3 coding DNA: TGTGCCAGCACGGGACAAGAGACCCAGTACTTC.

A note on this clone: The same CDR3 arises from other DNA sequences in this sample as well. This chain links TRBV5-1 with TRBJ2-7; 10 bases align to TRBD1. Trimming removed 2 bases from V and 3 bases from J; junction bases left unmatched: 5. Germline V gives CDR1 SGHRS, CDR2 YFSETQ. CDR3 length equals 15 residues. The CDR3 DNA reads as TGCGCCAGCAGCTTAACCGGGACAGGGGTCTACGAGCAGTACTTC. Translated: CASSLTGTGVYEQYF.

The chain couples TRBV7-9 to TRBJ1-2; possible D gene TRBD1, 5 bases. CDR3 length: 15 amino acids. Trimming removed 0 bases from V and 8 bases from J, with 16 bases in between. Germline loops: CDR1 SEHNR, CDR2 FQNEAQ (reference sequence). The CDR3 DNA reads TGTGCCAGCAGCTTAGCGCCAGGCCGCGGGGGGGGCTACACCTTC. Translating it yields CASSLAPGRGGGYTF.

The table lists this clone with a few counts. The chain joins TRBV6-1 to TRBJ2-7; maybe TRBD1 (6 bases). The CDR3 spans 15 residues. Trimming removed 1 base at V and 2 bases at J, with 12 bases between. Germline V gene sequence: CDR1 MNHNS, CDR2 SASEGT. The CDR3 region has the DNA TGTGCCAGCAGTGAAGGCACAGGGAAGCCCTACGAGCAGTACTTC. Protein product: CASSEGTGKPYEQYF.